This T cell receptor beta chain was profiled in a study of shared clonotypes between healthy human individuals. The V gene's germline CDR1 is SQVTM and CDR2 ANQGSEA. The CDR3 is made up of 15 amino acids. After removal of 3 bases from V and 1 base from J, the junction contained 5 bases not matched to a gene. Some clones are missing from TCRdb's copy, which holds only in-frame ones; the method was immunoSEQ multiplex PCR. The sample shows 2 million to 2.5 million clones, approximately 90% of them seen only once. This sequence was found in a man aged 18 to 35 in good health. Some clones in this sample may be carry-over from other donors' samples. This chain links TRBV29-1 with TRBJ2-7; 11 bases are a match to TRBD2. Sequencing was performed on naive CD4+ T cells from PBMCs. Subset indicated: CD45RA+ positively selected. The CDR3 DNA reads as TGCAGCGTTGATCTAGGACTAGCGGGTTCCTACGAGCAGTACTTC. Translation gives CSVDLGLAGSYEQYF.